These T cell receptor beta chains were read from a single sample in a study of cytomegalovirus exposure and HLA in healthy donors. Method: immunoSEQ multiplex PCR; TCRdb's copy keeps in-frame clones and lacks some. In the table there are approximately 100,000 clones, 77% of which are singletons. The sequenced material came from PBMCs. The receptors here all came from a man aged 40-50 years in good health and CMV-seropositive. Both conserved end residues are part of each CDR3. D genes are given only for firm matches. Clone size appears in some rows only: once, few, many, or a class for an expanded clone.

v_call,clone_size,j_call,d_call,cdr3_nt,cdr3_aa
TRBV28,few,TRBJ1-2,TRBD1,TGTGCCAGCAGCACAATAAAAGACCGGGACAGGGGGCGCCTCGGCTATGGCTACACCTTC,CASSTIKDRDRGRLGYGYTF
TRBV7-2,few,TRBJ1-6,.,TGTGCCAGCAGCCAAACAGGTTATTCACCCCTCCACTTT,CASSQTGYSPLHF
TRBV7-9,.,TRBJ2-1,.,TGTTCCAGCAGCTTATCGATGAGCGTCACGTCCTACAATGAGCAGTTCTTC,CSSSLSMSVTSYNEQFF
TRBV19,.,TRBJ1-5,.,TGTGCCAGTAACTGGGCCTACAATCAGCCCCAGCATTTT,CASNWAYNQPQHF
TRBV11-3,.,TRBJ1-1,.,TGTGCCAGCAGCTTAGACGGACTCATGAACACTGAAGCTTTCTTT,CASSLDGLMNTEAFF
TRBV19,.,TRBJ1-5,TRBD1,TGTGCCAGTACTCGATCCGGGACAGAGAGAAATCAGCCCCAGCATTTT,CASTRSGTERNQPQHF
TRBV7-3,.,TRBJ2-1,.,TGTGCCAGCAGCTTGGTTAGGGGAAATGAGCAGTTCTTC,CASSLVRGNEQFF
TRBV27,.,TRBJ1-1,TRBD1,TGTGCCAGCAGTTTCGGTCAGGGGGCTGGGAACACTGAAGCTTTCTTT,CASSFGQGAGNTEAFF
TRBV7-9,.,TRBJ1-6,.,TGTGCCAGCAGCTTTCAATTTTTGGGGGGAAATTCACCCCTCCACTTT,CASSFQFLGGNSPLHF
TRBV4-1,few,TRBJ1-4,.,TGCGCCAGCAGCCAAGTTCAGGGCGCACCTAATGAAAAACTGTTTTTT,CASSQVQGAPNEKLFF
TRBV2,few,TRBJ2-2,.,TGTGCCAGCAGTGGACATAACACCGGGGAGCTGTTTTTT,CASSGHNTGELFF
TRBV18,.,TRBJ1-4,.,TGTGCCAGCTCACCACCGTGGGGGGATGAAAAACTGTTTTTT,CASSPPWGDEKLFF
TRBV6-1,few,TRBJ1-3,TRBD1,TGTGCCAGCAGCCGAGACAGGGGCTCTGGAAACACCATATATTTT,CASSRDRGSGNTIYF
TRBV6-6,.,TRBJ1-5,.,TGTGCCAGCCAGGGCTATAGCAATCAGCCCCAGCATTTT,CASQGYSNQPQHF
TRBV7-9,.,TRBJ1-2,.,TGTGCCAGCAGCCCTTGGGGGGAAGCTTCCTATGGCTACACCTTC,CASSPWGEASYGYTF
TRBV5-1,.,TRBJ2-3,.,TGCGCCAGCAGCGCCTCCGGGACATGGCGAGATACGCAGTATTTT,CASSASGTWRDTQYF
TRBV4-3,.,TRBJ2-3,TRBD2,TGCGCCAGCAGCCACGGAGCGGGGGAGCGCACAGATACGCAGTATTTT,CASSHGAGERTDTQYF
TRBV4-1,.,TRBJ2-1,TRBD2,TGCGCCAGCAGCCGCGACACTAGCGGGGGGGCCAATCGGGATGAGCAGTTCTTC,CASSRDTSGGANRDEQFF
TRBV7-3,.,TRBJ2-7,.,TGTGCCAGCAGCCAGACGGACAGTTCCTACGAGCAGTACTTC,CASSQTDSSYEQYF
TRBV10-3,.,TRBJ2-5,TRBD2,TGTGCCATCAGTGAGCCAGGGACTAGCGGAGAGACCCAGTACTTC,CAISEPGTSGETQYF
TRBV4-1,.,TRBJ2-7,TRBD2,TGCGCCAGCAGCCAAGCGACTAGCGCGTACGAGCAGCACTTC,CASSQATSAYEQHF
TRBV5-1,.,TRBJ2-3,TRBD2,TGCGCCAGCTGTCCGGGACTAGCGGGGGGGCCGGAGGGGGATACGCAGTATTTT,CASCPGLAGGPEGDTQYF
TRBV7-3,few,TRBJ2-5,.,TGTGCCAGCACCACGCTGGCGGGGGAGACCCAGTACTTC,CASTTLAGETQYF
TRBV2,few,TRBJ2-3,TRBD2,TGTGCCAGCAGTCTACTAGCGGGGGCTACAGATACGCAGTATTTT,CASSLLAGATDTQYF
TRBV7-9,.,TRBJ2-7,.,TGTGCCAGCAGCTTAAACGTGGGCGCGCAGTACTTC,CASSLNVGAQYF
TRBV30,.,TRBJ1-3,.,TGTGCCTGGAGGGTCCCCGCAGTAAGCTCTGGAAACACCATATATTTT,CAWRVPAVSSGNTIYF
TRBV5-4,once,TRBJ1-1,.,TGTGCCAGCAGCGACTTTGGCACTGAAGCTTTCTTT,CASSDFGTEAFF
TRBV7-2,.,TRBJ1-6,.,TGTGCCAGCACCAAAAGGGGGAAGTTTGTAAATTCACCCCTCCACTTT,CASTKRGKFVNSPLHF